This record covers a single TCR beta chain. It lacks a known antigen. It has no much larger one-base neighbor in the sample; base qualities were not kept. Spanning cysteine to phenylalanine, the CDR3 consists of 16 amino acids. Only the CDR3 DNA stays, 48 bases, in frame from base 1. Taken from the germline V gene, the CDR1 and CDR2 loops are SGHDT and YYEEEE. The data are from a study of immune characterization of retroperitoneal liposarcoma (dated by TCRdb to the late 2010s). Preparation of the library involved PCR. Instrument on record: NextSeq 500. Using fastp trimming at Q25 and MiXCR clonotype assembly, TCRdb reanalyzed the public sequencing data and kept in-frame beta chains. All rows with the same CDR3 protein become a single entry with the most common DNA and genes. The sample table records fewer than 11,000 distinct CDR3 sequences; roughly 29% of these occur just once. 9.3% of the sample is in the top ten clones.

Source material: tumor tissue. The rearrangement joined TRBV5-6 to TRBJ2-4; TRBD1 is a weak D gene call, 5 bases matching. The assigned J gene may be wrong: the sequence end matches TRBJ2-5 better. The TCR was taken from a female donor with retroperitoneal liposarcoma. The nucleotide sequence reads as follows: TGTGCCAGCAGCTTTGGGGCGAGGTCCTACCAAGAGACCCAGTACTTC. It encodes CASSFGARSYQETQYF.